Sequencing of this T cell receptor beta chain was carried out in a study of neurological immune-mediated disorders. Comments on this clonotype: Its antigen is as yet unknown.

V was cut by 3 bases and J by 2 bases, with 13 bases left in between. This CDR3 region has 15 residues. Germline lookup yields CDR1 MNHNY and CDR2 SVGAGI (reference sequence). Time point meaning: technical triplicate 3. CD4+ or CD8+ T cells at a count of about a million served as input for the sorted libraries. 5'RACE with 10-nucleotide random UMIs produced the cDNA. TCRdb independently ran MiXCR on the 5' RACE reads; one entry per CDR3 protein. The sample lists tens of thousands of distinct CDR3 sequences; roughly a sixth were seen once. General study results and limits: It was HTLV-1-associated myelopathy that showed the most TCR clonal expansion, while multiple sclerosis showed the least, falling below healthy controls. None of the CDR3 amino acid sequences in expanded clones turned up in more than one subject, which points to private repertoires in all groups.

The receptor's source is a female donor with HTLV-1-associated myelopathy (HAM/TSP). The gene calls are TRBV6-6 and TRBJ1-2, with a possible D match to TRBD1 (6 bases). Input material: CD4+ T cells from blood. The CDR3 DNA reads as TGTGCCAGCAGTTATTACACTCAGGGGAACTATGGCTACACCTTC. It is translated as CASSYYTQGNYGYTF.